This paragraph reports one T cell receptor beta chain. All donors were healthy HIV-negative adults lacking recent acute infections or vaccinations. Naive CD4+ cells were CD45RA-selected; the remaining cells were memory. Assay execution took place at the deep level. Generated by immunoSEQ multiplex PCR, the TCRdb table keeps only in-frame clones and is missing some. Here the sample spans around 340,000 clones, less than 85% being singletons. The data derive from a study of shared clonotypes between healthy human individuals. Germline-derived CDR1 and CDR2 are SGHRS and YFSETQ. This CDR3 spans 14 amino acids. V was trimmed by 0 bases and J by 6 bases, leaving 9 bases between them.

The chain joins TRBV5-1 to TRBJ2-2; D could derive from TRBD1 or TRBD2 (5 bases each). The sequencing sample was made of memory CD4+ T cells sorted from blood. This sample's subset: CD45RA-negative fraction. The receptor was isolated from a man younger than 45 in good health. The CDR3 sequence: CASSLGGASGELFF. The CDR3, as DNA: TGCGCCAGCAGCTTGGGAGGGGCGTCCGGGGAGCTGTTTTTT.